The sequence of this TCR beta chain was determined in a study of cytomegalovirus exposure and HLA in healthy donors. Regarding the study as a whole: Only CMV serostatus was available as immune exposure information. Common viral pathogens were later found to be apparently linked to several of the most significant clusters. When a later analysis compared HLA-associated TCR beta chains with equally common others, the HLA-associated chains turned out to be more clonally expanded and to have lower generation probabilities. One variant, a missense change in DCLRE1C, was linked in a later analysis to TCR beta V- and J-gene trimming.

This clone was recorded a few times. Its matching antigen is unknown. This PCR relied on a set of 60 Vbeta primers and 13 Jbeta primers. Here immunoSEQ multiplex PCR was the method, and the copy in TCRdb shows in-frame clones only, minus some. The sample has about 170,000 clones, less than 80% seen once. This receptor was identified in a female donor in good health and CMV-seronegative. The specimen was PBMCs.

The CDR3 sequence: CASSFYRPGGREQYF. The CDR3 bases are TGTGCCAGCAGTTTTTACCGTCCAGGGGGCCGGGAGCAGTACTTC. The chain couples TRBV28 to TRBJ2-7; TRBD1 agrees at 8 bases. The CDR3 spans 15 residues. Germline-derived CDR1 and CDR2 are MDHEN and SYDVKM. Losses at the gene ends were 3 bases for V and 7 bases for J; bases not matched to a gene: 11.